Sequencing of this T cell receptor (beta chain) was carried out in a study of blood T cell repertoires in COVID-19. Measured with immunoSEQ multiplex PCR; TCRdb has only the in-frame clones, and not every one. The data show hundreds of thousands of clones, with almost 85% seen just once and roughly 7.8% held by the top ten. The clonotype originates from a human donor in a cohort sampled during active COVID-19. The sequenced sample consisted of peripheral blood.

This chain's CDR3 is CASRGQGAVGETQYF. The CDR3 nucleotides are TGTGCCAGCAGGGGACAGGGGGCGGTCGGGGAGACCCAGTACTTC. V is TRBV6-5 and J is TRBJ2-5, with 12 bases fitting TRBD1. Germline lookup yields CDR1 MNHEY and CDR2 SVGAGI. This CDR3 contains 15 residues. Trimming removed 6 bases from V and 5 bases from J; junction bases left unmatched: 7.